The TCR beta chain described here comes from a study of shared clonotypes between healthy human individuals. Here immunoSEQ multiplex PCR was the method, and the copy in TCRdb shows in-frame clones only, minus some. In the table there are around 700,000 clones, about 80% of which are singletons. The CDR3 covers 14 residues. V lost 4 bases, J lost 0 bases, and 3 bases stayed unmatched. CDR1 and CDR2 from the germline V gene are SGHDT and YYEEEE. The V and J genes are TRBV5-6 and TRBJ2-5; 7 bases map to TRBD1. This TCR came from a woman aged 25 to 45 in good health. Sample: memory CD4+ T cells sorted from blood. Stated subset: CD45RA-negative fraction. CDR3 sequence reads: CASSLGTDQETQYF. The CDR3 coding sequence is TGTGCCAGCAGCCTCGGGACAGACCAAGAGACCCAGTACTTC.